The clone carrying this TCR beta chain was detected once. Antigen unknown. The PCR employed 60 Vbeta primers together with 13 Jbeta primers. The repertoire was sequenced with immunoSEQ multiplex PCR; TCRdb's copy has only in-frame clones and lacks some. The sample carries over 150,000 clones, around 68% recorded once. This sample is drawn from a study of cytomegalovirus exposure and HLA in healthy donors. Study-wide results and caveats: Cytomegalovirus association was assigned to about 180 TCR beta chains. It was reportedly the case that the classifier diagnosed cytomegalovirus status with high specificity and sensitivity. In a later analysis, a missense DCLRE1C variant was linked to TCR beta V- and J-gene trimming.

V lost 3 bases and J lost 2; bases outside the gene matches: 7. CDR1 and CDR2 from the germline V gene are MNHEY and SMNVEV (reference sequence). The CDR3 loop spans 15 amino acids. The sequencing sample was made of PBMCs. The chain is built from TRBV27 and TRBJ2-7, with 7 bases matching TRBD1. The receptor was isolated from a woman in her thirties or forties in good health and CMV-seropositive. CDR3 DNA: TGTGCCAGCAGTTTCCTAGACAGGGAAGCCTACGAGCAGTACTTC. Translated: CASSFLDREAYEQYF.